A single sample gave rise to the 9 T cell receptor beta chains below, sequenced in a study of T cell changes during pregnancy in multiple sclerosis. TCRdb keeps only in-frame clones here, not all; method: immunoSEQ multiplex PCR. The repertoire consists of about 68,000 clones, with just over 90% occurring once and the leading ten covering more than 1.4%. The sample was peripheral blood, taken in the third trimester of pregnancy. These receptors were collected from a female donor with multiple sclerosis, enrolled in a pregnancy study.

The rearrangement joins TRBV5-1 to TRBJ2-7; no clear D. The germline V and J ends were trimmed by 0 bases and 5 bases, with 6 bases remaining between them. This CDR3 contains 12 residues. Germline loops: CDR1 SGHRS, CDR2 YFSETQ. CDR3 protein: CASSLARDEQYF. CDR3 sequence (DNA): TGCGCCAGCAGCTTGGCCCGGGACGAGCAGTACTTC.

This sequence joins TRBV12-5 and TRBJ2-1, with D uncertain. This CDR3 comprises 15 residues. Trimming stripped 0 bases from V and 6 bases from J, with 12 bases between. Looked up from germline, CDR1 is LGHNT and CDR2 is FRNRAP. The CDR3 sequence: CASGLVIGGSNEQFF. CDR3 nucleotide sequence: TGTGCTAGTGGTTTGGTAATCGGCGGCAGCAATGAGCAGTTCTTC. The whole variable domain, filled in from reference TRBV12-5 and TRBJ2-1, reads DARVTQTPRHKVTEMGQEVTMRCQPILGHNTVFWYRQTMMQGLELLAYFRNRAPLDDSGMPKDRFSAEMPDATLATLKIQPSEPRDSAVYFCASGLVIGGSNEQFFGPGTRLTVL.

The V and J genes are TRBV6-6 and TRBJ1-5, with a possible D match to TRBD1 (5 bases). Trimming removed 4 bases from V and 7 bases from J, with 14 bases in between. Germline V gene lookup returns CDR1 MNHNY and CDR2 SVGAGI (reference sequence). The CDR3 sequence is 14 residues long. The CDR3 DNA sequence: TGTGCCAGCAGTTTTCAGGGCAATTGGCAGCCCCAGCATTTT. Translation: CASSFQGNWQPQHF.

The rearrangement links TRBV7-9 to TRBJ1-6; weak D call: TRBD1 (6 bases). This CDR3 is built from 14 residues. Germline V lookup: CDR1 SEHNR, CDR2 FQNEAQ (reference sequence). V dropped 6 bases and J dropped 7 bases, with 13 bases sitting between them. The CDR3 is CASSHRVQNSPLHF. In DNA form, the CDR3 reads TGTGCCAGCAGTCACAGGGTCCAGAATTCACCCCTCCACTTT. Together with reference TRBV7-9 and TRBJ1-6, the CDR3 gives the full variable domain: DTGVSQNPRHKITKRGQNVTFRCDPISEHNRLYWYRQTLGQGPEFLTYFQNEAQLEKSRLLSDRFSAERPKGSFSTLEIQRTEQGDSAMYLCASSHRVQNSPLHFGNGTRLTVT.

In this sample, this clone turned up a few times. The chain employs TRBV25-1 and TRBJ2-7; perhaps TRBD1 as D (5 bases). Germline CDR1 MGHDK, CDR2 SYGVNS. The CDR3 consists of 14 residues. Trimming removed 2 bases from V and 4 bases from J, with 12 bases in between. DNA for the CDR3: TGTGCCAGCAGTGAAGCCAGGGCCGGTTACGAGCAGTACTTC. It translates to CASSEARAGYEQYF.

This clone was seen only once. The J gene is TRBJ2-1, the V gene TRBV5-1; TRBD1 matches at 7 bases. The CDR3 is made up of 16 amino acids. After removal of 3 bases from V and 4 bases from J, the junction contained 10 bases not matched to a gene. Germline V lookup: CDR1 SGHRS, CDR2 YFSETQ. This chain's CDR3 is CASSSQGEPIYNEQFF. CDR3 coding DNA: TGCGCCAGCAGCTCCCAGGGGGAACCAATATACAATGAGCAGTTCTTC. Full variable domain (outside the CDR3, taken from reference TRBV5-1 and TRBJ2-1): KAGVTQTPRYLIKTRGQQVTLSCSPISGHRSVSWYQQTPGQGLQFLFEYFSETQRNKGNFPGRFSGRQFSNSRSEMNVSTLELGDSALYLCASSSQGEPIYNEQFFGPGTRLTVL.

The chain uses TRBV7-9 and TRBJ2-3; 7 bases fit TRBD2. The V and J ends lost 7 bases and 8 bases, in that order; junction bases with no gene match: 9. This CDR3 contains 13 residues. Germline CDR1 is SEHNR and CDR2 is FQNEAQ (reference sequence). The CDR3 spells CASTSGTIPTQYF. CDR3 DNA: TGTGCCAGCACTAGCGGAACGATACCTACGCAGTATTTT.

The chain employs TRBV5-5 and TRBJ1-2; weak D call: TRBD1 (6 bases). Germline CDR1 is SGHKS and CDR2 is YYEKEE (reference sequence). The CDR3 runs 13 residues. Trimming cost V 3 bases and J 2 bases, with 8 bases left between them. The CDR3 nucleotides are TGTGCCAGCAGCTGGACAGAGAACTATGGCTACACCTTC. As protein: CASSWTENYGYTF.

The V and J genes are TRBV19 and TRBJ2-7; 10 bases fit TRBD2. The CDR3 is 16 amino acids. V dropped 1 base and J dropped 2; count of bases not matched to a gene: 5. CDR1 is LNHDA and CDR2 is SQIVND in the germline V gene (reference sequence). CDR3 sequence reads: CASSIGPSGSTYEQYF. CDR3 sequence (DNA): TGTGCCAGTAGTATAGGGCCTAGCGGGAGTACCTACGAGCAGTACTTC.